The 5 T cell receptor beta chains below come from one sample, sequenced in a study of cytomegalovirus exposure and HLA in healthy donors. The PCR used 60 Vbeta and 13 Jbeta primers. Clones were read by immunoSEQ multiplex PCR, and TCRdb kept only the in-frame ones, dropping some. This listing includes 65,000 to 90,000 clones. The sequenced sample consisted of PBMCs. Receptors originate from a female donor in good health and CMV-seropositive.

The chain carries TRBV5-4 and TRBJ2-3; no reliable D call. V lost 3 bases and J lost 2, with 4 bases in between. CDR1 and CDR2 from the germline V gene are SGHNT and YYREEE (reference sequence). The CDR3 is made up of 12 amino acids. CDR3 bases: TGTGCCAGCAGCTACACCACAGATACGCAGTATTTT. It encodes CASSYTTDTQYF.

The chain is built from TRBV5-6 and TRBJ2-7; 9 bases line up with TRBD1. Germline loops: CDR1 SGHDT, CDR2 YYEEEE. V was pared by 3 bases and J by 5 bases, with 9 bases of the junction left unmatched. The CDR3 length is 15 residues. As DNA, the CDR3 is TGTGCCAGCAGCTGGGGGACAGGGCTTAGGAACGAGCAGTACTTC. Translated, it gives CASSWGTGLRNEQYF.

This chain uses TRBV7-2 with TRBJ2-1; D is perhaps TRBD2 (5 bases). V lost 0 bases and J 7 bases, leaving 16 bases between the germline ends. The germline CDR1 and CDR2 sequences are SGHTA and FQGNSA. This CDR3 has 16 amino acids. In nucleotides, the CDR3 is TGTGCCAGCAGCTTAGCGCAGTCTCGGACGGGGAATGAGCAGTTCTTC. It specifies CASSLAQSRTGNEQFF.

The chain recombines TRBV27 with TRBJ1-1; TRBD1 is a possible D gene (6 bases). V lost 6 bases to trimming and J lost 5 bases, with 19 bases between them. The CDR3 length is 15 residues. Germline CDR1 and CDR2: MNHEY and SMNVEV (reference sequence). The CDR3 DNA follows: TGTGCCAGCAGGTCGGGGGGGCGATGGGATACTGAAGCTTTCTTT. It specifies CASRSGGRWDTEAFF.

CDR3 region: CASSFTGGNTEAFF. The DNA of the CDR3 is TGTGCCAGCAGCTTTACAGGGGGAAACACTGAAGCTTTCTTT. The chain joins TRBV7-9 to TRBJ1-1, with 8 bases matching TRBD1. The J segment lost 2 bases and the V segment lost 3 bases, leaving 2 bases of the junction unmatched. The CDR3 is 14 amino acids. In germline, CDR1 is SEHNR, CDR2 FQNEAQ (reference sequence).